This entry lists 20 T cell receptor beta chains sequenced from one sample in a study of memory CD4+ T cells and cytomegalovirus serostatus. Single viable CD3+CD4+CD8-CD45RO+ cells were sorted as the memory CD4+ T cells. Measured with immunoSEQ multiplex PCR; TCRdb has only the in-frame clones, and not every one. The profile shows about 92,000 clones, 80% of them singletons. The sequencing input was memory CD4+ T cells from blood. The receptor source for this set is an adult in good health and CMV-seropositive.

The CDR3 nucleotides are TGTGCCAGCAGTTCCGACTGGGAGCCCCAGCATTTT. This sequence encodes CASSSDWEPQHF. V gene TRBV5-4 combines with J gene TRBJ1-5; D not certain. Germline loops: CDR1 SGHNT, CDR2 YYREEE (reference sequence). The length of the CDR3 is 12 residues. The ends were cut back, 5 bases at V and 8 bases at J, with 11 bases in the middle.

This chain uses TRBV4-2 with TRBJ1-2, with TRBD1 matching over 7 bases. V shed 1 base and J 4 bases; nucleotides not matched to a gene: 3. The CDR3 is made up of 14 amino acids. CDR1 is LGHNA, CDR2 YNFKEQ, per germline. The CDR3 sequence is CASSQGTGVYGYTF. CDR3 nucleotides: TGTGCCAGCAGCCAAGGGACAGGTGTCTATGGCTACACCTTC.

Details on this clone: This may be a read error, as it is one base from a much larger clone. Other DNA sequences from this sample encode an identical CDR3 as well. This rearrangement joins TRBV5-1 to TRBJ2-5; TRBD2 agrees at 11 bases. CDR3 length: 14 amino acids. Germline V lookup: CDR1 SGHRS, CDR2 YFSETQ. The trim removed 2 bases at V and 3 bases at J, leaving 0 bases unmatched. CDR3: CASSFSGREETQYF. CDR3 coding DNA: TGCGCCAGCAGCTTTAGCGGGAGGGAAGAGACCCAGTACTTC.

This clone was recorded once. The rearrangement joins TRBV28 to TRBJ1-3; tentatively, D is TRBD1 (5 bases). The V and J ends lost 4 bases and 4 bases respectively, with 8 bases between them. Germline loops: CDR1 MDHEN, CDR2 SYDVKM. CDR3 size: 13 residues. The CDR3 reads CASSWGGGNTIYF. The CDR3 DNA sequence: TGTGCCAGCAGTTGGGGGGGAGGAAACACCATATATTTT.

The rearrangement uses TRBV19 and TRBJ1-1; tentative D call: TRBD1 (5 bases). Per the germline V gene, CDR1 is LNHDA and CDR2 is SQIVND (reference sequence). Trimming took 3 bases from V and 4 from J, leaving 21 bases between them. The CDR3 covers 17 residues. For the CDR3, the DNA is TGTGCCAGTAGTATGGATGTCCAGGGCTTTGTGGGCACTGAAGCTTTCTTT. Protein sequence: CASSMDVQGFVGTEAFF.

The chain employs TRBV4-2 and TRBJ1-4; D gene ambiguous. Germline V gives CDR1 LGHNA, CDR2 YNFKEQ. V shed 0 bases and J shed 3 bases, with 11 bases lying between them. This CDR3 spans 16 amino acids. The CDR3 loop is CASSQDLWGSNEKLFF. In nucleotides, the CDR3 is TGTGCCAGCAGCCAAGATTTGTGGGGTTCTAATGAAAAACTGTTTTTT.

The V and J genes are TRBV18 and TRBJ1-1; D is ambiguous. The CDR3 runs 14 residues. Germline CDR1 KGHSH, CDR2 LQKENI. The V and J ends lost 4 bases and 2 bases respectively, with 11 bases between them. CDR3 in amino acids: CASSRVDGNTEAFF. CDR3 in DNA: TGTGCCAGCTCACGGGTGGACGGTAACACTGAAGCTTTCTTT.

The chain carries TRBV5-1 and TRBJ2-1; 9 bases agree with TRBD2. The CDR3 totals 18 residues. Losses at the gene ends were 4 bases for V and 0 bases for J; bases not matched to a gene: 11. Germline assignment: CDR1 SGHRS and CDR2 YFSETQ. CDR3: CASSPAGGTLNSYNEQFF. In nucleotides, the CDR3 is TGCGCCAGCAGCCCCGCGGGGGGGACTCTTAACTCCTACAATGAGCAGTTCTTC.

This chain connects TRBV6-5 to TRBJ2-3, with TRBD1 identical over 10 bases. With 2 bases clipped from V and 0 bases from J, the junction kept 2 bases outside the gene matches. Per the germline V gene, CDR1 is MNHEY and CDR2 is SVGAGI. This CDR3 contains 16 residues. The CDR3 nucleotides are TGTGCCAGCAGTTACCGACAGGGGGCTAGCACAGATACGCAGTATTTT. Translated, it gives CASSYRQGASTDTQYF.

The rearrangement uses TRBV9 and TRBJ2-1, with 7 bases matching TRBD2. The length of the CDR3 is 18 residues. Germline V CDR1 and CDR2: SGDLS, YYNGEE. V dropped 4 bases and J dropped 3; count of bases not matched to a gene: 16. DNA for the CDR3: TGTGCCAGCAGCCCAATCCCCCCGGCGGGAGATGTCTACAATGAGCAGTTCTTC. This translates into CASSPIPPAGDVYNEQFF.

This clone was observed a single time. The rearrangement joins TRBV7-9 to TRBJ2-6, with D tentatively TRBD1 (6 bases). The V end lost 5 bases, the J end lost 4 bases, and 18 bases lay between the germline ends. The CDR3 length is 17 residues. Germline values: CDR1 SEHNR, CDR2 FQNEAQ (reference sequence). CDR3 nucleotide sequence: TGTGCCAGCAGCCGCGACCCGACAGGTTCCGGGGCCAACGTCCTGACTTTC. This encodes CASSRDPTGSGANVLTF.

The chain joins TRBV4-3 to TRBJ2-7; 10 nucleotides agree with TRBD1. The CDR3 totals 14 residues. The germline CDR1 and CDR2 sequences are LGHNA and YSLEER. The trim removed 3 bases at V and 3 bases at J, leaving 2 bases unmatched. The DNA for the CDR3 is TGCGCCAGCAGCCACCGGACAGGGGGCTACGAGCAGTACTTC. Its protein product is CASSHRTGGYEQYF.

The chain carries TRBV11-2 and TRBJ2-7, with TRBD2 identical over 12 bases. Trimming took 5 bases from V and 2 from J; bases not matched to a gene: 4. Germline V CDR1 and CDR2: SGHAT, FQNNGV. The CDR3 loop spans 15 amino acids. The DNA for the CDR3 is TGTGCCAGCAGCCCTGGACTAGCGGGAACCTACGAGCAGTACTTC. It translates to CASSPGLAGTYEQYF.

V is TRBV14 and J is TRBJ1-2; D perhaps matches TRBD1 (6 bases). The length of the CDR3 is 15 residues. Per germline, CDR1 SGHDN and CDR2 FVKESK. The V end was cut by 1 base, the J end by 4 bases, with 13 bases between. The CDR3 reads CASSQGGARLYGYTF. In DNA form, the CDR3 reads TGTGCCAGCAGCCAAGGGGGGGCCCGACTCTATGGCTACACCTTC.

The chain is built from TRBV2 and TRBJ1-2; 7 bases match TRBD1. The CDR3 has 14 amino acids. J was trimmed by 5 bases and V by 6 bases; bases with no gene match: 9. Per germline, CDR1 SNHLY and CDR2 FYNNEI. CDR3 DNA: TGTGCCAGCAGGGGCAGGGGGTTCTTATATGGCTACACCTTC. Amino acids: CASRGRGFLYGYTF.

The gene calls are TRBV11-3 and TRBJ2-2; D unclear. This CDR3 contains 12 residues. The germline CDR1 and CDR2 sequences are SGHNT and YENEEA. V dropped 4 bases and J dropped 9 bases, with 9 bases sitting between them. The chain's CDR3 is CASSYPHRELFF. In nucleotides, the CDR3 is TGTGCCAGCAGCTACCCACACCGGGAGCTGTTTTTT.

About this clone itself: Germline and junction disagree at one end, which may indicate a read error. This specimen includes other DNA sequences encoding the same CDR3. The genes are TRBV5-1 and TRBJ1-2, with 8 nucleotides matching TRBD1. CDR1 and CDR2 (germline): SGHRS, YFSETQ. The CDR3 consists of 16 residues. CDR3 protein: CASSFGAQTGVYGYTF. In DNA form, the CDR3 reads TGTGCCAGCAGCTTTGGAGCCCAGACAGGGGTCTATGGCTACACCTTC.

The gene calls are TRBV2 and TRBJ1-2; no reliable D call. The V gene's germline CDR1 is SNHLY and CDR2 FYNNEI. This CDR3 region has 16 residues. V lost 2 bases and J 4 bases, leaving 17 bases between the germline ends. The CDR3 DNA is TGTGCCAGCAGTGAAAGGCAGGTAACGTCCGGCTATGGCTACACCTTC. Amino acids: CASSERQVTSGYGYTF.

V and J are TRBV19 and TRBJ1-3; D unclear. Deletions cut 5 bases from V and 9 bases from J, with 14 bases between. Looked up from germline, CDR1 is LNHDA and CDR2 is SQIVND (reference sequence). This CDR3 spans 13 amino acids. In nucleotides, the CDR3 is TGTGCCAGTAGTCTTTCTAATACGCGCACCATATATTTT. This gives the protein CASSLSNTRTIYF.

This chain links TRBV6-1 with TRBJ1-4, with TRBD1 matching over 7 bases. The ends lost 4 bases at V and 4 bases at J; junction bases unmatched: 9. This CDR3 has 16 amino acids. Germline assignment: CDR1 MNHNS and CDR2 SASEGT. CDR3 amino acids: CASSGGIRGDNEKLFF. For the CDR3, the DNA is TGTGCCAGCAGTGGGGGGATCAGGGGGGATAATGAAAAACTGTTTTTT.